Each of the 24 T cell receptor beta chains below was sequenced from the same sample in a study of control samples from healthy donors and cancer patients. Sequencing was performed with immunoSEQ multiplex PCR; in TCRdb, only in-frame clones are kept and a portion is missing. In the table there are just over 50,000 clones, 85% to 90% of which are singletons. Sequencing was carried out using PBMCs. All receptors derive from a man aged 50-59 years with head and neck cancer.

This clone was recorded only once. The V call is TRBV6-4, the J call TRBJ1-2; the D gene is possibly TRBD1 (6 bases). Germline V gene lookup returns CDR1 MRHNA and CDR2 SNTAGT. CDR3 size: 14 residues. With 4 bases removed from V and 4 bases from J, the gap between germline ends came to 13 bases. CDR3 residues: CASSADDRSYGYTF. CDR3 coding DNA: TGTGCCAGCAGTGCGGATGACAGGAGCTATGGCTACACCTTC.

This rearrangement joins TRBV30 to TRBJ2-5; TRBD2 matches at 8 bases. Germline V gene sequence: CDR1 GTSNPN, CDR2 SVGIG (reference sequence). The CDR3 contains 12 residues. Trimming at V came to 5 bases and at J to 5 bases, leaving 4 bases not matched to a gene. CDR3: CAWRGGGETQYF. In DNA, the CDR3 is TGTGCCTGGCGGGGCGGGGGGGAGACCCAGTACTTC.

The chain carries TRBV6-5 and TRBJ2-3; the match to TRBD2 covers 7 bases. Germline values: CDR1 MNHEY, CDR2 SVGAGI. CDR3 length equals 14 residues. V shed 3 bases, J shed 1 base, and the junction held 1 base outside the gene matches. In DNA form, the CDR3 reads TGTGCCAGCAGTTATCTAGCGGGCACAGATACGCAGTATTTT. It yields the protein CASSYLAGTDTQYF.

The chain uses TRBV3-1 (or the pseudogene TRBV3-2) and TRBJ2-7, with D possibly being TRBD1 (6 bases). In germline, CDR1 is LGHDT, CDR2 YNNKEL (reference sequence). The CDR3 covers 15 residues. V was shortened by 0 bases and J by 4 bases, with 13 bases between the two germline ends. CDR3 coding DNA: TGTGCCAGCAGCCAAGAACCAGGGGCGCGTTACGAGCAGTACTTC. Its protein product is CASSQEPGARYEQYF.

The CDR3 sequence is CASGLPRSEQYF. DNA for the CDR3: TGTGCTAGTGGTTTGCCCCGGTCCGAGCAGTACTTC. The chain links TRBV12-5 to TRBJ2-7; no clear D gene. CDR1 LGHNT and CDR2 FRNRAP come from the germline V gene. This CDR3 spans 12 amino acids. The V and J ends lost 2 bases and 6 bases respectively, with 8 bases between them.

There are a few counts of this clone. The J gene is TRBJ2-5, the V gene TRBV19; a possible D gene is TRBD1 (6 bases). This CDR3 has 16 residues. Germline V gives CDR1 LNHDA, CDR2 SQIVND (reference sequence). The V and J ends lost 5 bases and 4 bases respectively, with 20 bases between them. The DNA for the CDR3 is TGTGCCAGTAGTGCCAACCCACAGGGTCGAGGAGAGACCCAGTACTTC. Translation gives CASSANPQGRGETQYF.

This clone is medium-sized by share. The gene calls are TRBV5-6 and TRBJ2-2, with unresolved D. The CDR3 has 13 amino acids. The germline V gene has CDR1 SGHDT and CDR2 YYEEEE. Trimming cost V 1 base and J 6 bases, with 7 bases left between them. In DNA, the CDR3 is TGTGCCAGCAGCTTGTCCCTTGCCGGGGAGCTGTTTTTT. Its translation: CASSLSLAGELFF.

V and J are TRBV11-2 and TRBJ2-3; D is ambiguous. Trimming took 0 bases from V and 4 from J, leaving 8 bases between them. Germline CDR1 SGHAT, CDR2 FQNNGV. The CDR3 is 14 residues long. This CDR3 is CASSLDLVSDTQYF. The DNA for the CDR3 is TGTGCCAGCAGCTTAGATCTCGTCTCAGATACGCAGTATTTT.

The chain's CDR3 is CASSPLGAKNIQYF. The CDR3 DNA is TGTGCCAGCAGCCCTCTGGGAGCCAAAAACATTCAGTACTTC. The chain uses TRBV3-1 (or the pseudogene TRBV3-2) and TRBJ2-4, with no clear D. Germline CDR1 LGHDT, CDR2 YNNKEL (reference sequence). The ends were cut back, 4 bases at V and 0 bases at J, with 7 bases in the middle. The CDR3 contains 14 residues.

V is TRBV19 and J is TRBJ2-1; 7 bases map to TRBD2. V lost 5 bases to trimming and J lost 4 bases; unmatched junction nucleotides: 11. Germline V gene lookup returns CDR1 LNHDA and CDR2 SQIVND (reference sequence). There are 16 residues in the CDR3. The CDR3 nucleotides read TGTGCCAGTAGTTTTGGAGGGGCTAGCGGTTACAATGAGCAGTTCTTC. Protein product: CASSFGGASGYNEQFF.

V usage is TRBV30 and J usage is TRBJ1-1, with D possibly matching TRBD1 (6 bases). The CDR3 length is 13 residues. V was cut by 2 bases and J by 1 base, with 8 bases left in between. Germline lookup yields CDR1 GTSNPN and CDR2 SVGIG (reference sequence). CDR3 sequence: CAWSKGGNTEAFF. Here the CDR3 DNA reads TGTGCCTGGAGTAAAGGGGGGAACACTGAAGCTTTCTTT.

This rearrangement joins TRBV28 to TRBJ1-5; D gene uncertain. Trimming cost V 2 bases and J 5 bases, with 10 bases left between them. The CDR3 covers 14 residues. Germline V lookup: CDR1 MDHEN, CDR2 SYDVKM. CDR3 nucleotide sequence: TGTGCCAGCAGTTTAGATCAGCCACATCAGCCCCAGCATTTT. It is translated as CASSLDQPHQPQHF.

CDR3 coding DNA: TGCGCCAGCAGCTTTTCGCGGGGCCTCACAGATACGCAGTATTTT. Translating it yields CASSFSRGLTDTQYF. The rearrangement uses TRBV5-1 and TRBJ2-3, with D perhaps TRBD2 (6 bases). The ends were cut back, 2 bases at V and 2 bases at J, with 12 bases in the middle. Germline CDR1 reads SGHRS; CDR2 reads YFSETQ. The CDR3 length is 15 residues.

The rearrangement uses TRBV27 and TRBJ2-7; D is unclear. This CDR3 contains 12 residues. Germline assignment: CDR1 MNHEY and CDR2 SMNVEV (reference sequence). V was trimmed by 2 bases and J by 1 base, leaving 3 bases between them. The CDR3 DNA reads TGTGCCAGCAGTTTAGGGTCCTACGAGCAGTACTTC. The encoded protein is CASSLGSYEQYF.

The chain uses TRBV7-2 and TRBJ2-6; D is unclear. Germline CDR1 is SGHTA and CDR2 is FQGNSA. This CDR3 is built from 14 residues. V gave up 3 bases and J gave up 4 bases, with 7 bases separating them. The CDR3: CASSFRVGANVLTF. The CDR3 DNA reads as TGTGCCAGCAGCTTTAGGGTCGGGGCCAACGTCCTGACTTTC.

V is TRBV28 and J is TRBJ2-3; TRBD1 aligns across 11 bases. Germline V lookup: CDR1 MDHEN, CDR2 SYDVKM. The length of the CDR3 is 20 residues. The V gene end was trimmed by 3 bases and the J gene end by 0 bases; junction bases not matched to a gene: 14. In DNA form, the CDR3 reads TGTGCCAGCAGTTTCCCGGGGAACAAATGGACAGGGGGCAGCACAGATACGCAGTATTTT. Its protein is CASSFPGNKWTGGSTDTQYF.

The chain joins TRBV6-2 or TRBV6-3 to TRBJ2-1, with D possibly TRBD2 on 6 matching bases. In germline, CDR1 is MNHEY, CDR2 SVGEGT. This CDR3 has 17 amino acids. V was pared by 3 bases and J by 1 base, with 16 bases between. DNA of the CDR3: TGTGCCAGCAGTTATGAATTCAGGCGGGGATCCTACAATGAGCAGTTCTTC. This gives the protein CASSYEFRRGSYNEQFF.

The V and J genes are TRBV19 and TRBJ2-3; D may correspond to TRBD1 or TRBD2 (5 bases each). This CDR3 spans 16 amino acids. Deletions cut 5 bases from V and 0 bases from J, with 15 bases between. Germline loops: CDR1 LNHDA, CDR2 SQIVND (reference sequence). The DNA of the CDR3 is TGTGCCAGTAGTTACGCAGGGACCGATAGCACAGATACGCAGTATTTT. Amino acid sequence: CASSYAGTDSTDTQYF.

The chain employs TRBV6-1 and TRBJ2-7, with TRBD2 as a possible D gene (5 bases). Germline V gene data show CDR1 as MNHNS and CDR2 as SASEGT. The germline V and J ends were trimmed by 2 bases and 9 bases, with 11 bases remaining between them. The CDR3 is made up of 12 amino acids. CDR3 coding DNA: TGTGCCAGCAGTGAATCTGGACGGGGGCAGTACTTC. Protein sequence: CASSESGRGQYF.

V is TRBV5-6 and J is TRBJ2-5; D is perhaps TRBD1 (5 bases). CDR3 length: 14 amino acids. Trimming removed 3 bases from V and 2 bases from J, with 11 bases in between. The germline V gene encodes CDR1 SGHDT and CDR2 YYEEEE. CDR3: CASSSPGHQETQYF. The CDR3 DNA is TGTGCCAGCAGCTCACCAGGACATCAAGAGACCCAGTACTTC.

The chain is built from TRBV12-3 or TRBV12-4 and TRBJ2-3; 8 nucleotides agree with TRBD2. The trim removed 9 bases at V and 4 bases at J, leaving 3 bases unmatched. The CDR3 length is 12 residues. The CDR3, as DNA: TGTGCCAGTAGCGGGATGGCAGATACGCAGTATTTT. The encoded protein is CASSGMADTQYF.

This chain's CDR3 is CASSQERAREAFF. CDR3 DNA sequence: TGTGCCAGCAGCCAAGAACGGGCAAGGGAGGCTTTCTTT. This rearrangement joins TRBV3-1 (or the pseudogene TRBV3-2) to TRBJ1-1; unclear D gene. CDR1 is LGHDT, CDR2 YNNKEL, per germline (reference sequence). This CDR3 has 13 residues. The ends were cut back, 0 bases at V and 11 bases at J, with 13 bases in the middle.

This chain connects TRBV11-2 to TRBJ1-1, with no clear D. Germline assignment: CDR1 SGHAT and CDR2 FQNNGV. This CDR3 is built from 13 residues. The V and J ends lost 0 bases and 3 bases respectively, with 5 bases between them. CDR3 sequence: CASSLDHYTEAFF. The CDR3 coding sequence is TGTGCCAGCAGCTTAGATCATTACACTGAAGCTTTCTTT.

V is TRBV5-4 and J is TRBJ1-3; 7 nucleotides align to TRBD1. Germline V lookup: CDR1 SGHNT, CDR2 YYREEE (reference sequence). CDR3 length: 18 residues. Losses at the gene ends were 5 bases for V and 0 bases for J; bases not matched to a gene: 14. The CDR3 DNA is TGTGCCAGCAGTTCAGACAGGGAAAGTGTCCCCTCTGGAAACACCATATATTTT. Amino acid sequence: CASSSDRESVPSGNTIYF.